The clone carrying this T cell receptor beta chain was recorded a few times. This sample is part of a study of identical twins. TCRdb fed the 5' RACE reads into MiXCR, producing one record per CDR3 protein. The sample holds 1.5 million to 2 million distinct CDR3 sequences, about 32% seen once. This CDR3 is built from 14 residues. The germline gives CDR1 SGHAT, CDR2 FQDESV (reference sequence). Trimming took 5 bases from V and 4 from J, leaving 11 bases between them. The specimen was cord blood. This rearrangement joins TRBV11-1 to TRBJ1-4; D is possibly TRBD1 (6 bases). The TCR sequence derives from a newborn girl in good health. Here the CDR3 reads CASSVRGNNEKLFF. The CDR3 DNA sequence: TGTGCCAGCAGCGTCAGGGGAAATAATGAAAAACTGTTTTTT.